This record covers a single T cell receptor (beta chain). This CDR3 has 14 residues. V lost 6 bases and J 1 base, leaving 12 bases between the germline ends. Germline V CDR1 and CDR2: MNHEY, SMNVEV (reference sequence). This sample was included in a study of blood T cell repertoires in COVID-19. Study-wide background: PBMCs, B-cell-depleted T cells, or T cells were the source of the cDNA or gDNA that made up the material.

As processed by the authors: Reference gene primer amplification in the assay estimated nucleated cell counts. Method: immunoSEQ multiplex PCR; TCRdb's copy keeps in-frame clones and lacks some. Clone size and the V and J calls come from that table; the DNA yielded D and trimming. This sample has fewer than 450,000 clones; about 92% occur once, and the top ten carry 0.6% to 0.7%. Those who participated ranged in age from about 18 to 89 years and resided in 20 to 30 US areas. Symptom resolution, clearance, or two negative PCRs marked the recovered donors of Cohort 3. This rearrangement joins TRBV27 to TRBJ1-1, with a tentative D call TRBD1 (5 bases). The clonotype originates from a man in his late teens or twenties who had recovered from COVID-19. Sequencing was performed on PBMCs or T cells enriched from blood (not recorded which). CDR3 region: CASSWDFQNTEAFF. The CDR3 DNA reads TGTGCCAGCAGCTGGGACTTTCAGAACACTGAAGCTTTCTTT.